Below are 2 T cell receptor beta chains sequenced from a single sample in a study of CD8+ T cells in alopecia areata. Documented treatment: oral pan-JAK inhibitor, 5-10 mg twice daily. Sequencing templates came from extracted RNA that was reverse transcribed into cDNA. The assay was immunoSEQ multiplex PCR, and TCRdb's table has in-frame clones only and misses some. This table holds about 94,000 clones, just over 70% found once. Specimen: CD8+ T cells sorted from blood, collected at approximately week 42, from a patient treated with tofacitinib. Source of these receptors: a human donor with alopecia areata.

The genes are TRBV23-1 and TRBJ1-6, with 7 positions matching TRBD1. TRBV23-1 is assigned to the ORF class and has an uncertain function. V shed 2 bases and J 7 bases; nucleotides not matched to a gene: 8. The CDR3 is made up of 16 amino acids. CDR3 region: CASSQTDREGNSPLHF. The CDR3 region has the DNA TGCGCCAGCAGTCAAACCGACAGGGAGGGCAATTCACCCCTCCACTTT.

This clone was seen a few times. The chain is built from TRBV30 and TRBJ2-3; D uncertain. The CDR3 is made up of 11 amino acids. The germline V and J ends were trimmed by 5 bases and 6 bases, with 9 bases remaining between them. Germline assignment: CDR1 GTSNPN and CDR2 SVGIG (reference sequence). This CDR3 reads CAWVFGDTQYF. Here the CDR3 DNA reads TGTGCCTGGGTGTTTGGGGATACGCAGTATTTT.